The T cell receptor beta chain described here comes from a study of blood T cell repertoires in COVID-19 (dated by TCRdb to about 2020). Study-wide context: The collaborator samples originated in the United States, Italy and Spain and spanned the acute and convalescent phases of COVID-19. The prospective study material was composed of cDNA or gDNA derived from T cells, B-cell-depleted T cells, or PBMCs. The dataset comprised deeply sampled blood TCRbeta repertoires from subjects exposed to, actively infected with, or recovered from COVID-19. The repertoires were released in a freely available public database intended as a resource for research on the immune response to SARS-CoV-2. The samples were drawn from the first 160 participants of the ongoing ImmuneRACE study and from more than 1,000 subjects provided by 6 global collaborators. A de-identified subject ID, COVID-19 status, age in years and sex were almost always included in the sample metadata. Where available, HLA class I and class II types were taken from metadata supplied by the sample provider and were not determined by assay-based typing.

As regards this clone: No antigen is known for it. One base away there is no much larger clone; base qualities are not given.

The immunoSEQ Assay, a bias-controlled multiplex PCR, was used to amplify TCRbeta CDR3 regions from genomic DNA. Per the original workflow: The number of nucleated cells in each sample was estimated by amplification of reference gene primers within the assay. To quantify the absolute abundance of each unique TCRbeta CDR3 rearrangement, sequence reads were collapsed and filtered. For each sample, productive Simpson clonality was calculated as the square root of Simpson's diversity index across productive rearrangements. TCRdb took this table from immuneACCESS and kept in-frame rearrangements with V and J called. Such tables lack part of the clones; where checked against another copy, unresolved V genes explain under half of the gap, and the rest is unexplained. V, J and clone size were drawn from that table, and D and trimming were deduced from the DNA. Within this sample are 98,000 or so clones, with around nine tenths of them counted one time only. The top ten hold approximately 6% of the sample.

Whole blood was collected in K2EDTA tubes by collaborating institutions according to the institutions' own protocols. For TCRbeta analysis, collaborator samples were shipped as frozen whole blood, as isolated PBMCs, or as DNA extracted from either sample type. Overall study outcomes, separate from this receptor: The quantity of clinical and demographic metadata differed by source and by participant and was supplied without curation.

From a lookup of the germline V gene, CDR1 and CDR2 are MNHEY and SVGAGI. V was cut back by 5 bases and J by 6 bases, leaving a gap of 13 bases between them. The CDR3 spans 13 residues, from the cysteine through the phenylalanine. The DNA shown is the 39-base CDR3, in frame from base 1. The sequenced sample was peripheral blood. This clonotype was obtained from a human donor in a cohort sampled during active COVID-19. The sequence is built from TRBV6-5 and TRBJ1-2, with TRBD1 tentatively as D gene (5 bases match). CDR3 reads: CASSNLRGDGYTF. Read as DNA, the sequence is TGTGCCAGCAGTAACCTCCGGGGGGATGGCTACACCTTC.